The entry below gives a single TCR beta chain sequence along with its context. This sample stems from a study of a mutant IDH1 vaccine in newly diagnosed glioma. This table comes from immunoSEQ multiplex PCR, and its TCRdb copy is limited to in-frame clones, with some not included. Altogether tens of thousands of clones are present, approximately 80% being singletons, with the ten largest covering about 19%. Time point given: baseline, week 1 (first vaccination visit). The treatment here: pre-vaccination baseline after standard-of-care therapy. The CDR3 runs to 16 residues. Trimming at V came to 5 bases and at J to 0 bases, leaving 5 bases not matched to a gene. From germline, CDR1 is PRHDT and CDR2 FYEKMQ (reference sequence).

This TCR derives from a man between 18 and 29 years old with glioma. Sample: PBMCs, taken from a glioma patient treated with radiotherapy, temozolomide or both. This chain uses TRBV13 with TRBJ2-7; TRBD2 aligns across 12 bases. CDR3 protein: CASSPGTSGSSYEQYF. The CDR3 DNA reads TGTGCCAGCAGCCCAGGGACTAGCGGGTCCTCCTACGAGCAGTACTTC.